These 27 T cell receptor beta chains were all obtained from the same sample, sequenced in a study of blood T cell repertoires in COVID-19. Clones were sequenced by immunoSEQ multiplex PCR, and TCRdb holds only the in-frame ones, with some missing. The sample has some 110,000 clones, 92% seen once; the top ten hold roughly 2.1%. The sequencing input was peripheral blood. The receptors shown here come from a man over 45 with COVID-19, enrolled during active disease.

The rearrangement joins TRBV6-2 or TRBV6-3 to TRBJ1-5; TRBD1 aligns across 9 bases. This CDR3 contains 18 residues. CDR1 MNHEY and CDR2 SVGEGT come from the germline V gene. The ends lost 5 bases at V and 3 bases at J; junction bases unmatched: 14. Here the CDR3 DNA reads TGTGCCAGCAGTCCCGGGCCCGGGACAGGGATTTTCAATCAGCCCCAGCATTTT. This encodes CASSPGPGTGIFNQPQHF.

The V and J genes are TRBV6-4 and TRBJ2-5, with TRBD2 identical over 13 bases. This CDR3 has 21 residues. The junction had 17 bases not matched to a gene; V was cut back by 2 bases and J by 2 bases. Germline values: CDR1 MRHNA, CDR2 SNTAGT. CDR3 coding DNA: TGTGCCAGCAGTGACCTCGGACTAGCGGGAGTCCCCCAGGGGCTTCAAGAGACCCAGTACTTC. This translates into CASSDLGLAGVPQGLQETQYF.

This chain joins TRBV6-2 or TRBV6-3 and TRBJ2-1, with no clear D. The CDR3 is 13 amino acids. Germline CDR1 and CDR2: MNHEY and SVGEGT. V shed 2 bases and J shed 5 bases, with 7 bases lying between them. DNA for the CDR3: TGTGCCAGCAGTTACCGACTCAACAATGAGCAGTTCTTC. It yields the protein CASSYRLNNEQFF.

The rearrangement uses TRBV9 and TRBJ1-6; D call uncertain. CDR1 and CDR2 (germline): SGDLS, YYNGEE. V dropped 4 bases and J dropped 8 bases, with 16 bases sitting between them. CDR3 length: 15 residues. This CDR3 is CASSPYSGPDSPLHF. The CDR3 nucleotides read TGTGCCAGCAGCCCATACTCTGGGCCGGATTCACCCCTCCACTTT.

This clone showed up just a few times. J is TRBJ2-5 and V is TRBV7-2, with a weak D call TRBD2 (6 bases). The germline V and J ends were trimmed by 1 base and 5 bases, with 11 bases remaining between them. This CDR3 is built from 14 residues. CDR1 and CDR2 (germline): SGHTA, FQGNSA. CDR3 in DNA: TGTGCCAGCAGCTTAGGAGCCGGGACTGAGACCCAGTACTTC. Translating it yields CASSLGAGTETQYF.

The chain links TRBV2 to TRBJ2-2, with D possibly being TRBD2 (7 bases). The CDR3 is made up of 16 amino acids. Trimming cost V 4 bases and J 5 bases, with 17 bases left between them. Germline loops: CDR1 SNHLY, CDR2 FYNNEI. CDR3 loop: CASSGGASGLTGELFF. The DNA for the CDR3 is TGTGCCAGCAGTGGGGGGGCTAGCGGTTTAACCGGGGAGCTGTTTTTT.

The gene calls are TRBV5-1 and TRBJ2-1, with 9 bases identical to TRBD2. Germline assignment: CDR1 SGHRS and CDR2 YFSETQ. This CDR3 is 17 amino acids long. Germline trimming cut 0 bases from V and 7 bases from J; bases unmatched to any gene: 11. The DNA of the CDR3 is TGCGCCAGCAGCTTGGCCGTATTAGCGGGAGTGGGAAATGAGCAGTTCTTC. This translates into CASSLAVLAGVGNEQFF.

J is TRBJ2-5 and V is TRBV7-9, with TRBD2 identical over 7 bases. V trimming: 6 bases; J trimming: 5 bases; junction bases outside the gene matches: 15. Per germline, CDR1 SEHNR and CDR2 FQNEAQ (reference sequence). The CDR3 length is 16 residues. CDR3 protein: CASRPGVAGVRETQYF. In DNA form, the CDR3 reads TGTGCCAGCAGACCCGGGGTGGCGGGAGTACGTGAGACCCAGTACTTC. Using reference TRBV7-9 and TRBJ2-5 for the parts outside the CDR3, the full variable domain is DTGVSQNPRHKITKRGQNVTFRCDPISEHNRLYWYRQTLGQGPEFLTYFQNEAQLEKSRLLSDRFSAERPKGSFSTLEIQRTEQGDSAMYLCASRPGVAGVRETQYFGPGTRLLVL.

This rearrangement joins TRBV25-1 to TRBJ1-1; TRBD1 is a possible D gene (6 bases). Germline values: CDR1 MGHDK, CDR2 SYGVNS. The germline V and J ends were trimmed by 3 bases and 3 bases, with 11 bases remaining between them. The CDR3 has 14 residues. CDR3 protein: CASSDLGAYTEAFF. Here the CDR3 DNA reads TGTGCCAGCAGTGACCTGGGGGCTTACACTGAAGCTTTCTTT.

This chain connects TRBV7-2 to TRBJ2-7, with 10 bases that match TRBD2. CDR1 and CDR2 from the germline V gene are SGHTA and FQGNSA. The junction had 5 bases not matched to a gene; V was cut back by 5 bases and J by 4 bases. This CDR3 is 14 amino acids long. CDR3 sequence (DNA): TGTGCCAGCAGCGGGCTAGCGGGAGTGTACGAGCAGTACTTC. It codes for CASSGLAGVYEQYF.

The gene calls are TRBV7-3 and TRBJ2-5, with D possibly TRBD2 on 5 matching bases. The V end was cut by 1 base, the J end by 0 bases, with 21 bases between. There are 19 residues in the CDR3. Germline V gives CDR1 SGHTA, CDR2 FQGTGA. In DNA, the CDR3 is TGTGCCAGCAGCTTAAATGGAGGTGAGGATTACCTGTACCAAGAGACCCAGTACTTC. Amino acid sequence: CASSLNGGEDYLYQETQYF.

This chain links TRBV19 with TRBJ2-3; maybe TRBD2 (5 bases). CDR1 is LNHDA and CDR2 is SQIVND in the germline V gene (reference sequence). This CDR3 has 14 residues. Between the trimmed V and J ends, which lost 1 base and 1 base, there was a span of 6 bases. CDR3 sequence: CASSIVRGTDTQYF. In DNA form, the CDR3 reads TGTGCCAGTAGTATAGTGCGGGGCACAGATACGCAGTATTTT.

The chain couples TRBV29-1 to TRBJ2-1; D is unresolved. The CDR3 spans 12 residues. Germline CDR1 and CDR2: SQVTM and ANQGSEA. The germline V and J ends were trimmed by 4 bases and 2 bases, with 6 bases remaining between them. This CDR3 reads CSVGQAYNEQFF. Written as DNA, the CDR3 is TGCAGCGTTGGGCAGGCCTACAATGAGCAGTTCTTC.

The chain has TRBV9 and TRBJ2-3; 10 bases map to TRBD2. This CDR3 is built from 13 residues. Germline values: CDR1 SGDLS, CDR2 YYNGEE. Germline trimming cut 3 bases from V and 5 bases from J; bases unmatched to any gene: 0. Here the CDR3 DNA reads TGTGCCAGCAGCGGGACTAGCGGAGATACGCAGTATTTT. This sequence encodes CASSGTSGDTQYF.

The chain is built from TRBV5-1 and TRBJ2-1, with 7 positions matching TRBD2. Germline V gene sequence: CDR1 SGHRS, CDR2 YFSETQ. The J segment lost 7 bases and the V segment lost 2 bases, leaving 9 bases of the junction unmatched. The CDR3 spans 15 residues. Here the CDR3 reads CASSLAGRTENEQFF. The CDR3, as DNA: TGCGCCAGCAGCTTAGCGGGGAGGACGGAGAATGAGCAGTTCTTC. Supplemented by reference TRBV5-1 and TRBJ2-1, the full variable domain reads KAGVTQTPRYLIKTRGQQVTLSCSPISGHRSVSWYQQTPGQGLQFLFEYFSETQRNKGNFPGRFSGRQFSNSRSEMNVSTLELGDSALYLCASSLAGRTENEQFFGPGTRLTVL.

CDR3 residues: CASSEREGRNEKLFF. The CDR3 DNA sequence: TGTGCCAGCAGTGAACGGGAGGGGAGGAATGAAAAACTGTTTTTT. V usage is TRBV6-1 and J usage is TRBJ1-4, with D tentatively TRBD1 (5 bases). The V gene lost 2 bases and the J gene lost 5 bases, with 12 bases spanning the gap. This CDR3 spans 15 amino acids. Germline CDR1 reads MNHNS; CDR2 reads SASEGT.

This chain links TRBV4-1 with TRBJ1-4; a possible D gene is TRBD1 (6 bases). V was trimmed by 2 bases and J by 6 bases, leaving 10 bases between them. Germline lookup yields CDR1 MGHRA and CDR2 YSYEKL. The CDR3 runs 14 residues. The CDR3 nucleotides are TGCGCCAGCAGCCAACCAGGGACATATGAAAAACTGTTTTTT. Its protein is CASSQPGTYEKLFF.

This chain joins TRBV27 and TRBJ2-5, with unresolved D. From germline, CDR1 is MNHEY and CDR2 SMNVEV (reference sequence). The V end was cut by 1 base, the J end by 5 bases, with 8 bases between. The CDR3 covers 13 residues. The CDR3 bases are TGTGCCAGCAGTTTATGGCCTTGGGAGACCCAGTACTTC. Translated, it gives CASSLWPWETQYF.

V gene TRBV30 combines with J gene TRBJ1-5; D is possibly TRBD1 (5 bases). V gave up 2 bases and J gave up 8 bases, with 22 bases separating them. Germline CDR1 GTSNPN, CDR2 SVGIG (reference sequence). The CDR3 contains 16 residues. In DNA, the CDR3 is TGTGCCTGGAGTTTAGGGGTAATGTCTTGGAGAGAGCCCCAGCATTTT. Residues: CAWSLGVMSWREPQHF.

The chain employs TRBV9 and TRBJ2-5; perhaps TRBD2 as D (5 bases). Germline lookup yields CDR1 SGDLS and CDR2 YYNGEE. This CDR3 comprises 15 residues. Trimming cost V 0 bases and J 5 bases, with 14 bases left between them. The CDR3 region is CASSVGVEGPETQYF. The CDR3 DNA sequence: TGTGCCAGCAGCGTAGGCGTTGAGGGCCCCGAGACCCAGTACTTC.

The chain has TRBV7-9 and TRBJ2-1, with no clear D. The CDR3 length is 12 residues. Germline CDR1 SEHNR, CDR2 FQNEAQ (reference sequence). V was cut by 8 bases and J by 8 bases, with 13 bases left in between. The CDR3 nucleotides are TGTGCCAGCGGGTTGATGGGCGATGAGCAGTTCTTC. It translates to CASGLMGDEQFF.

The chain carries TRBV27 and TRBJ1-5; 7 nucleotides match TRBD1. J lost 0 bases, V lost 5 bases, and 7 bases had no gene match. CDR1 is MNHEY and CDR2 is SMNVEV in the germline V gene (reference sequence). This CDR3 has 16 amino acids. CDR3 region: CASSPAGQTSNQPQHF. CDR3 coding DNA: TGTGCCAGCAGTCCCGCGGGACAGACTAGCAATCAGCCCCAGCATTTT.

The gene calls are TRBV19 and TRBJ2-3, with TRBD1 matching over 10 bases. Trimming cost V 5 bases and J 5 bases; bases outside gene matches: 7. The CDR3 runs to 15 residues. The germline CDR1 and CDR2 sequences are LNHDA and SQIVND (reference sequence). The CDR3 DNA reads TGTGCCAGTAGTTCGGAGACAGGGGGCTTAGATACGCAGTATTTT. This translates into CASSSETGGLDTQYF.

The CDR3 DNA reads TGTGCCAGCAGCGTAGCACTAGCGGGAGGCCCTGGGGAGACCCAGTACTTC. Protein product: CASSVALAGGPGETQYF. This chain connects TRBV9 to TRBJ2-5; 12 positions agree with TRBD2. The V segment lost 0 bases and the J segment 5 bases; nucleotides outside the gene matches: 8. This CDR3 contains 17 residues. Per the germline V gene, CDR1 is SGDLS and CDR2 is YYNGEE.

The CDR3 loop reads CASSAAASSSYEQYF. CDR3 bases: TGTGCCAGCAGCGCGGCAGCGAGTAGCTCCTACGAGCAGTACTTC. The V and J genes are TRBV9 and TRBJ2-7, with D uncertain. The germline V gene encodes CDR1 SGDLS and CDR2 YYNGEE. V was clipped by 3 bases and J by 0 bases, with 13 bases between them. The CDR3 is 15 residues long.

This chain uses TRBV7-9 with TRBJ2-5; 7 bases are a match to TRBD1. This CDR3 has 15 residues. J lost 2 bases, V lost 11 bases, and 14 bases had no gene match. The germline CDR1 and CDR2 sequences are SEHNR and FQNEAQ (reference sequence). The CDR3 sequence: CAGSPEGANQETQYF. CDR3 coding DNA: TGTGCCGGGTCTCCAGAGGGGGCTAATCAAGAGACCCAGTACTTC.

The V and J genes are TRBV7-2 and TRBJ1-5; 8 nucleotides line up with TRBD1. Germline CDR1 SGHTA, CDR2 FQGNSA. V trimming: 5 bases; J trimming: 9 bases; junction bases outside the gene matches: 15. The CDR3 extends over 16 amino acids. The CDR3 bases are TGTGCCAGCAGCCAGACAGGGGCCTCGGGCGGTTCGCCCCAGCATTTT. Translating it yields CASSQTGASGGSPQHF.